Given below is one T cell receptor beta chain in context. Its matching antigen is unknown. Only in-frame clones appear in the TCRdb table, and some are missing; sequencing was by immunoSEQ multiplex PCR. The sample shows about 2.4 million clones, roughly 93% of them seen only once. V lost 5 bases to trimming and J lost 0 bases, with 8 bases between them. Germline loops: CDR1 MDHEN, CDR2 SYDVKM. The CDR3 spans 14 residues. This specimen comes from a study of shared clonotypes between healthy human individuals. The study's findings and limits: Across subsets, estimated richness was generally greater for naive than for memory populations.

The sequence was collected from a young man in good health. Some clones in this sample may be carry-over from other donors' samples. V usage is TRBV28 and J usage is TRBJ1-5; D gene uncertain. The specimen was naive CD4+ T cells from PBMCs. Subset given: CD45RA+ positively selected. The CDR3 DNA follows: TGTGCCAGCAGTATAGGAAATAGCAATCAGCCCCAGCATTTT. Encoded protein: CASSIGNSNQPQHF.